This T cell receptor beta chain was found in a study of T-cell memory formation after mild COVID-19. TCRdb itself ran the 5' RACE reads through MiXCR, one entry per CDR3 protein. The data show approximately 580,000 distinct CDR3 sequences, roughly 20% seen once. The clonotype originates from an adult woman who had mild COVID-19 (a few samples of this study predate the infection). Cell type and time point are not known. The specimen sequenced was PBMCs or a T cell subset sorted from them (not recorded which).

CDR3 loop: CASSLGTGESDEQFF. The CDR3 DNA reads as TGCGCCAGCAGCTTGGGGACAGGGGAGTCTGATGAGCAGTTCTTC. The genes are TRBV5-1 and TRBJ2-1; TRBD1 matches 9 bases. In germline, CDR1 is SGHRS, CDR2 YFSETQ. The junction had 6 bases not matched to a gene; V was cut back by 0 bases and J by 8 bases. This CDR3 has 15 amino acids.